This T cell receptor beta chain was captured by sequencing in a study of CD8+CD57+ T cells in acquired aplastic anemia. V lost 2 bases and J 2 bases, leaving 4 bases between the germline ends. CDR3 length: 12 residues. Germline-derived CDR1 and CDR2 are ENHRY and SYGVKD. Genomic DNA, the template, was used for profiling of the TCR beta VDJ and CDR3. TCRdb reprocessed the reads via MiXCR and lists one record per CDR3 protein. The table includes roughly 500,000 distinct CDR3 sequences, approximately 32% detected once. Patients picked for sequencing had shown CD8+CD57+ cell expansion detected by flow cytometry.

V is TRBV10-3 and J is TRBJ2-7; D gene uncertain. Sequenced material: sorted CD4+, CD8+, or CD8+CD57+ T cells (not recorded which) from PBMCs. The receptor comes from a human donor with aplastic anemia. CDR3 nucleotides: TGTGCCATCAGTGAGAGCACCTACGAGCAGTACTTC. Translated: CAISESTYEQYF.